These 32 T cell receptor beta chains share one sample of origin, sequenced in a study of beta chain features in type 1 diabetes. The authors reverse transcribed all of the isolated RNA, so sequencing captured expressed TCRB transcripts. TCRdb's table, derived via immunoSEQ multiplex PCR, lists solely in-frame clones and lacks some. The table shows some 44,000 clones, with about 51% occurring only once. Sample: Tregs from blood. The receptors here all came from a woman aged 18-30 years in good health.

The J gene is TRBJ2-3, the V gene TRBV9, with a possible D match to TRBD1 (5 bases). This CDR3 contains 12 residues. From germline, CDR1 is SGDLS and CDR2 YYNGEE. V lost 5 bases and J lost 10, with 14 bases in between. In DNA form, the CDR3 reads TGTGCCAGCAGTGCTGACAAGGGGCCGCAGTATTTT. Translated: CASSADKGPQYF.

In its sample, this clone was seen a few times. The rearrangement joins TRBV29-1 to TRBJ2-1, with 9 bases identical to TRBD2. Germline assignment: CDR1 SQVTM and CDR2 ANQGSEA. The CDR3 covers 13 residues. J gave up 9 bases and V 7 bases, and 10 bases lay outside the gene matches. The CDR3 protein is CSATGLATREQFF. Here the CDR3 DNA reads TGCAGCGCCACTGGACTAGCGACCCGTGAGCAGTTCTTC.

The rearrangement joins TRBV19 to TRBJ2-7, with 9 bases that match TRBD2. The J call may be wrong; the DNA end is better matched by TRBJ2-5. Germline CDR1 is LNHDA and CDR2 is SQIVND (reference sequence). CDR3 length: 17 amino acids. For the CDR3, the DNA is TGTGCCAGTAGTCCAGGAGTAGCGGGAGTTCCACGGGAGACCCAGTACTTC. It is translated as CASSPGVAGVPRETQYF.

The gene calls are TRBV5-4 and TRBJ1-4; D is possibly TRBD1 (5 bases). Germline V lookup: CDR1 SGHNT, CDR2 YYREEE (reference sequence). V shed 0 bases and J shed 6 bases, with 12 bases lying between them. The CDR3 extends over 15 amino acids. The DNA of the CDR3 is TGTGCCAGCAGCTTGGGGGCAGGGTTGGATGAAAAACTGTTTTTT. Its translation: CASSLGAGLDEKLFF.

The rearrangement uses TRBV30 and TRBJ2-7; TRBD2 agrees at 10 bases. The germline V gene encodes CDR1 GTSNPN and CDR2 SVGIG (reference sequence). This CDR3 region has 13 residues. Unmatched junction bases numbered 3, after V lost 4 bases and J lost 3 bases. CDR3 in DNA: TGTGCCTGGAAGAGGACTAGCGGCTACGAGCAGTACTTC. This gives the protein CAWKRTSGYEQYF.

Comments on this clone: Compared with germline, one end of the junction differs, possibly owing to a read error. V is TRBV28 and J is TRBJ1-5; perhaps TRBD1 as D (5 bases). This CDR3 is 13 amino acids long. The germline CDR1 and CDR2 sequences are MDHEN and SYDVKM. The CDR3 reads CASKGTQISPADF. In DNA, the CDR3 is TGTGCCAGCAAAGGGACTCAGATCAGCCCCGCGGATTTT.

The chain employs TRBV28 and TRBJ1-1; 7 bases agree with TRBD1. Unmatched junction bases numbered 1, after V lost 5 bases and J lost 4 bases. Per the germline V gene, CDR1 is MDHEN and CDR2 is SYDVKM. The CDR3 has 12 amino acids. CDR3 amino acids: CASSGQVTEAFF. CDR3 DNA sequence: TGTGCCAGCAGTGGACAGGTCACTGAAGCTTTCTTT.

The gene calls are TRBV4-2 and TRBJ2-1, with TRBD2 identical over 11 bases. Looked up from germline, CDR1 is LGHNA and CDR2 is YNFKEQ. The CDR3 is 16 amino acids. J gave up 2 bases and V 4 bases, and 4 bases lay outside the gene matches. The CDR3 DNA follows: TGTGCCAGCAGCCTCTCGACTAGCGGGACCTACAATGAGCAGTTCTTC. Its protein is CASSLSTSGTYNEQFF.

The rearrangement joins TRBV28 to TRBJ2-5, with D possibly being TRBD2 (6 bases). The end of the DNA aligns better with TRBJ2-7, so the J call may be wrong. Per germline, CDR1 MDHEN and CDR2 SYDVKM. The CDR3 spans 12 residues. CDR3 loop: CASGQTSYEQYF. CDR3 in DNA: TGTGCCAGCGGCCAGACTAGCTACGAGCAGTACTTC.

This clone appeared once. The chain carries TRBV30 and TRBJ1-1; D call uncertain. Germline loops: CDR1 GTSNPN, CDR2 SVGIG (reference sequence). The CDR3 loop spans 13 amino acids. The V end was cut by 4 bases, the J end by 10 bases, with 19 bases between. The CDR3 DNA reads as TGTGCCTGGAAGAATAATCTGTACTCAGGAGCTTTCTTT. Its protein is CAWKNNLYSGAFF.

The rearrangement links TRBV4-1 to TRBJ2-5; 7 nucleotides line up with TRBD2. The CDR3 length is 14 residues. Germline CDR1 reads MGHRA; CDR2 reads YSYEKL. V lost 4 bases and J lost 4; bases outside the gene matches: 6. The CDR3 coding sequence is TGCGCCAGCAGCCGCCAGGGAGGGAGAGAGACCCAGTACTTC. Translated: CASSRQGGRETQYF.

This chain joins TRBV28 and TRBJ1-6; the match to TRBD1 covers 7 bases. CDR3 length: 14 residues. J gave up 11 bases and V 6 bases, and 10 bases lay outside the gene matches. The germline gives CDR1 MDHEN, CDR2 SYDVKM. The CDR3 region is CASRRPTGTTPLHF. The DNA for the CDR3 is TGTGCCAGCAGACGCCCGACAGGGACCACACCCCTCCACTTT.

This sequence joins TRBV19 and TRBJ2-1; 10 bases agree with TRBD2. The CDR3 has 16 amino acids. J gave up 0 bases and V 3 bases, and 2 bases lay outside the gene matches. Germline-derived CDR1 and CDR2 are LNHDA and SQIVND (reference sequence). In DNA, the CDR3 is TGTGCCAGTAGTATCTCTAGCGGGAGCTCCTACAATGAGCAGTTCTTC. It codes for CASSISSGSSYNEQFF.

The gene calls are TRBV11-2 and TRBJ2-7; the match to TRBD2 covers 10 bases. The CDR3 consists of 15 residues. The V segment lost 5 bases and the J segment 2 bases; nucleotides outside the gene matches: 6. Germline V gene lookup returns CDR1 SGHAT and CDR2 FQNNGV. The CDR3 DNA reads as TGTGCCAGCAGCCGAACTAGCGGGGTCCCCTACGAGCAGTACTTC. It specifies CASSRTSGVPYEQYF.

V usage is TRBV28 and J usage is TRBJ2-7; no reliable D call. This CDR3 is 11 amino acids long. V was shortened by 3 bases and J by 3 bases, with 3 bases between the two germline ends. Germline-derived CDR1 and CDR2 are MDHEN and SYDVKM. For the CDR3, the DNA is TGTGCCAGCAGTTTTAACTACGAGCAGTACTTC. The encoded protein is CASSFNYEQYF.

The CDR3 region is CASRGGHSGNTIYF. Written as DNA, the CDR3 is TGTGCCAGCAGAGGGGGCCACTCTGGAAACACCATATATTTT. V gene TRBV28 combines with J gene TRBJ1-3; 7 bases agree with TRBD1. V lost 6 bases, J lost 0 bases, and 2 bases stayed unmatched. CDR1 is MDHEN and CDR2 is SYDVKM in the germline V gene. The CDR3 extends over 14 amino acids.

The chain couples TRBV7-2 to TRBJ1-2, with 8 bases that match TRBD1. The CDR3 contains 15 residues. Losses at the gene ends were 5 bases for V and 8 bases for J; bases not matched to a gene: 13. Germline CDR1 and CDR2: SGHTA and FQGNSA. The CDR3 DNA follows: TGTGCCAGCAGCCTATCAAGGACAGGGCTGACGGGCTACACCTTC. This gives the protein CASSLSRTGLTGYTF.

This clone occurred a few times. The V and J genes are TRBV18 and TRBJ2-7; a possible D gene is TRBD2 (6 bases). Germline loops: CDR1 KGHSH, CDR2 LQKENI. Trimming left V 0 bases short and J 1 base short, with 7 bases between. The CDR3 runs 14 residues. In nucleotides, the CDR3 is TGTGCCAGCTCACCACCGGAGGGATCCTACGAGCAGTACTTC. It yields the protein CASSPPEGSYEQYF.

This chain connects TRBV5-1 to TRBJ2-7; 8 nucleotides match TRBD2. This CDR3 comprises 17 residues. Germline trimming cut 6 bases from V and 6 bases from J; bases unmatched to any gene: 20. Germline V gene lookup returns CDR1 SGHRS and CDR2 YFSETQ. The CDR3 DNA follows: TGCGCCAGCACCCGAACGTCGGGAGCGGGAGATATATCCGAGCAGTACTTC. Translation: CASTRTSGAGDISEQYF.

This chain connects TRBV12-5 to TRBJ2-2, with a weak D call TRBD2 (6 bases). Germline V lookup: CDR1 LGHNT, CDR2 FRNRAP. This CDR3 comprises 19 residues. Trimming removed 1 base at V and 2 bases at J, with 20 bases between. CDR3 sequence: CASGLAWGLSGPNTGELFF. The CDR3 coding sequence is TGTGCTAGTGGTTTGGCCTGGGGCCTTAGCGGACCCAACACCGGGGAGCTGTTTTTT.

This chain links TRBV6-6 with TRBJ2-1; maybe TRBD2 (6 bases). Trimming pared 2 bases from V and 0 bases from J, leaving 8 bases between. The CDR3 has 15 amino acids. Germline assignment: CDR1 MNHNY and CDR2 SVGAGI (reference sequence). For the CDR3, the DNA is TGTGCCAGCAGTTACATGCGGGACTCCTACAATGAGCAGTTCTTC. Encoded protein: CASSYMRDSYNEQFF.

The gene calls are TRBV27 and TRBJ2-1; 14 positions match TRBD2. Trimming removed 5 bases from V and 6 bases from J; junction bases left unmatched: 9. CDR1 and CDR2 from the germline V gene are MNHEY and SMNVEV (reference sequence). The CDR3 totals 17 residues. CDR3 region: CASSIGTSGRTTNEQFF. DNA for the CDR3: TGTGCCAGCAGTATCGGGACTAGCGGGAGAACGACCAATGAGCAGTTCTTC.

V and J are TRBV9 and TRBJ2-5, with TRBD1 as a possible D gene (5 bases). The J call is uncertain, as TRBJ2-7 better fits the DNA end. Per germline, CDR1 SGDLS and CDR2 YYNGEE. The CDR3 runs 13 residues. The CDR3 bases are TGTGCCAGCAGCGTCTTTCCGGACAACGAGCAGTACTTC. Translated, it gives CASSVFPDNEQYF.

The DNA of the CDR3 is TGTGCCAGCAGTTTATATGGACATCGATCCTCTGGAAACACCATATATTTT. This gives the protein CASSLYGHRSSGNTIYF. The V gene is TRBV27, the J gene TRBJ1-3; D perhaps matches TRBD1 (5 bases). The V and J ends lost 1 base and 0 bases respectively, with 13 bases between them. CDR1 is MNHEY, CDR2 SMNVEV, per germline (reference sequence). The CDR3 spans 17 residues.

Relative to its sample, this clone is medium-sized. This sequence joins TRBV18 and TRBJ1-5; D uncertain. There are 15 residues in the CDR3. With 3 bases removed from V and 1 base from J, the gap between germline ends came to 10 bases. In germline, CDR1 is KGHSH, CDR2 LQKENI. CDR3 coding DNA: TGTGCCAGCTCACCGCCCGGGTTAAGCAATCAGCCCCAGCATTTT. Protein sequence: CASSPPGLSNQPQHF.

This chain links TRBV19 with TRBJ2-7, with 8 bases aligning to TRBD1. Germline values: CDR1 LNHDA, CDR2 SQIVND (reference sequence). CDR3 length: 15 amino acids. After removal of 5 bases from V and 3 bases from J, the junction contained 9 bases not matched to a gene. Here the CDR3 DNA reads TGTGCCAGTAGTGACCTGGGACAGGAGCACTACGAGCAGTACTTC. This sequence encodes CASSDLGQEHYEQYF.

The chain employs TRBV27 and TRBJ2-7; perhaps TRBD1 as D (6 bases). Germline lookup yields CDR1 MNHEY and CDR2 SMNVEV (reference sequence). The V and J ends lost 0 bases and 3 bases respectively, with 12 bases between them. This CDR3 is built from 15 residues. CDR3 region: CASSLSTAQGYEQYF. CDR3 nucleotide sequence: TGTGCCAGCAGTTTATCGACAGCACAGGGCTACGAGCAGTACTTC.

This chain joins TRBV18 and TRBJ1-1, with 7 nucleotides matching TRBD1. The CDR3 is 14 residues long. The trim removed 5 bases at V and 2 bases at J, leaving 5 bases unmatched. Germline V gives CDR1 KGHSH, CDR2 LQKENI. Written as DNA, the CDR3 is TGTGCCAGCTCATCTACAGGGGTAAACACTGAAGCTTTCTTT. Translating gives CASSSTGVNTEAFF. Variable domain in full (rest from reference TRBV18 and TRBJ1-1): NAGVMQNPRHLVRRRGQEARLRCSPMKGHSHVYWYRQLPEEGLKFMVYLQKENIIDESGMPKERFSAEFPKEGPSILRIQQVVRGDSAAYFCASSSTGVNTEAFFGQGTRLTVV.

DNA of the CDR3: TGTGCCAGCAGCCAGCGGGAGGGCTACGAGCAGTACTTC. This gives the protein CASSQREGYEQYF. The gene calls are TRBV7-2 and TRBJ2-5; 10 bases align to TRBD2. TRBJ2-7 matches the DNA end more closely, so the J call is doubtful. The CDR3 totals 13 residues. Germline V gene lookup returns CDR1 SGHTA and CDR2 FQGNSA.

CDR3 DNA sequence: TGCGCCAGCAGCTCGACAGGGCCCCAAGAGACCCAGTACTTC. Residues: CASSSTGPQETQYF. The chain has TRBV4-1 and TRBJ2-5; 7 bases match TRBD1. CDR1 and CDR2 from the germline V gene are MGHRA and YSYEKL. V was clipped by 5 bases and J by 1 base; unmatched bases: 4. CDR3 length equals 14 residues.

This clone showed up just a few times. The V and J genes are TRBV28 and TRBJ2-7; D is undetermined. The germline V gene encodes CDR1 MDHEN and CDR2 SYDVKM. Trimming left V 6 bases short and J 2 bases short, with 11 bases between. The CDR3 length is 13 residues. CDR3 DNA sequence: TGTGCCAGCAGGCCCAGTGAAGCCTACGAGCAGTACTTC. Its protein product is CASRPSEAYEQYF.

The rearrangement links TRBV28 to TRBJ2-1; 11 nucleotides line up with TRBD2. Per the germline V gene, CDR1 is MDHEN and CDR2 is SYDVKM. The V gene end was trimmed by 5 bases and the J gene end by 5 bases; junction bases not matched to a gene: 8. The CDR3 totals 16 residues. For the CDR3, the DNA is TGTGCCAGCAGTAAAATGGGACTAGCGGAGAACAATGAGCAGTTCTTC. This translates into CASSKMGLAENNEQFF. The full variable domain, with the rest looked up from reference TRBV28 and TRBJ2-1, is DVKVTQSSRYLVKRTGEKVFLECVQDMDHENMFWYRQDPGLGLRLIYFSYDVKMKEKGDIPEGYSVSREKKERFSLILESASTNQTSMYLCASSKMGLAENNEQFFGPGTRLTVL.